The 32 T cell receptor beta chains given below trace back to one sample, sequenced in a study of cytotoxic CD8 clonotypes in ibrutinib-treated CLL. Sequencing was performed with immunoSEQ multiplex PCR; in TCRdb, only in-frame clones are kept and a portion is missing. Of 110,000 to 150,000 clones listed, about 70% are singletons. The sequences come from PBMCs, collected after 24 months of ibrutinib treatment. Receptors were obtained from a human donor with chronic lymphocytic leukemia.

The chain joins TRBV5-8 to TRBJ1-5, with unresolved D. This CDR3 region has 13 residues. The V and J ends lost 0 bases and 9 bases respectively, with 10 bases between them. The V gene's germline CDR1 is SGHTS and CDR2 YDEGEE. For the CDR3, the DNA is TGTGCCAGCAGCTTGGGGACGGCGGGGCCCCAGCATTTT. It yields the protein CASSLGTAGPQHF.

V usage is TRBV27 and J usage is TRBJ1-2; TRBD1 might be the D (5 bases). Germline-derived CDR1 and CDR2 are MNHEY and SMNVEV (reference sequence). The CDR3 extends over 14 amino acids. Trimming stripped 2 bases from V and 7 bases from J, with 14 bases between. This CDR3 reads CASSLRQGLGGYTF. CDR3 DNA sequence: TGTGCCAGCAGTTTACGGCAGGGTCTTGGTGGCTACACCTTC.

J is TRBJ2-1 and V is TRBV7-6; perhaps TRBD2 as D (6 bases). This CDR3 contains 16 residues. Trimming stripped 1 base from V and 1 base from J, with 11 bases between. Germline V gene data show CDR1 as SGHVS and CDR2 as FNYEAQ. CDR3 DNA: TGTGCCAGCAGCTTAGAGGAGGGCCGGTCCTACAATGAGCAGTTCTTC. Protein sequence: CASSLEEGRSYNEQFF.

V usage is TRBV7-6 and J usage is TRBJ2-3; 14 bases are a match to TRBD2. The V gene's germline CDR1 is SGHVS and CDR2 FNYEAQ. CDR3 length: 18 amino acids. The V segment lost 5 bases and the J segment 6 bases; nucleotides outside the gene matches: 13. Written as DNA, the CDR3 is TGTGCCAGCAGCACAGACCCCGCCCGGACTAGCGGGAGGGATACGCAGTATTTT. This sequence encodes CASSTDPARTSGRDTQYF.

The rearrangement links TRBV27 to TRBJ2-6; D remains ambiguous. This CDR3 has 16 amino acids. Germline values: CDR1 MNHEY, CDR2 SMNVEV (reference sequence). V was trimmed by 6 bases and J by 0 bases, leaving 12 bases between them. CDR3 nucleotide sequence: TGTGCCAGCAGCCGCCGGCGCTCCTCTGGGGCCAACGTCCTGACTTTC. It is translated as CASSRRRSSGANVLTF.

This rearrangement joins TRBV6-5 to TRBJ2-1; no reliable D call. Germline V gives CDR1 MNHEY, CDR2 SVGAGI. The CDR3 extends over 15 amino acids. The V gene lost 0 bases and the J gene lost 1 base, with 7 bases spanning the gap. This chain's CDR3 is CASSYSTGSYNEQFF. CDR3 nucleotides: TGTGCCAGCAGTTACTCGACTGGGTCCTACAATGAGCAGTTCTTC.

The CDR3 DNA is TGTGCCAGCAGTTTGATCGTGGCAGGACCAAAGGACACTGAAGCTTTCTTT. It is translated as CASSLIVAGPKDTEAFF. The chain combines TRBV27 with TRBJ1-1; no clear D. The CDR3 is 17 residues long. With 3 bases removed from V and 3 bases from J, the gap between germline ends came to 20 bases. Germline V gene sequence: CDR1 MNHEY, CDR2 SMNVEV (reference sequence).

This chain connects TRBV9 to TRBJ2-7; D is unresolved. Per germline, CDR1 SGDLS and CDR2 YYNGEE. CDR3 length: 14 amino acids. Trimming took 0 bases from V and 2 from J, leaving 9 bases between them. For the CDR3, the DNA is TGTGCCAGCAGCGTAGCCGGTGGAACCTACGAGCAGTACTTC. Its protein is CASSVAGGTYEQYF.

This sequence joins TRBV11-3 and TRBJ2-2, with D hard to call. The CDR3 runs to 13 residues. Per germline, CDR1 SGHNT and CDR2 YENEEA. Trimming took 5 bases from V and 6 from J, leaving 10 bases between them. CDR3 sequence (DNA): TGTGCCAGCAGCCTGGCGCCGGCCGGGGAGCTGTTTTTT. It yields the protein CASSLAPAGELFF.

The chain has TRBV19 and TRBJ2-7; D perhaps matches TRBD1 (5 bases). Trimming removed 1 base from V and 6 bases from J, with 10 bases in between. CDR1 is LNHDA, CDR2 SQIVND, per germline (reference sequence). The length of the CDR3 is 13 residues. CDR3 in DNA: TGTGCCAGTAGTATAGTCACCGACAGCGAGCAGTACTTC. Encoded protein: CASSIVTDSEQYF.

This clone was found many times. CDR3 nucleotide sequence: TGTGCCTGGAGTCCGGGCTACGAGCAGTACTTC. It translates to CAWSPGYEQYF. V gene TRBV30 combines with J gene TRBJ2-7; D is unclear. V was cut by 2 bases and J by 3 bases, with 5 bases left in between. The CDR3 consists of 11 residues. Germline loops: CDR1 GTSNPN, CDR2 SVGIG (reference sequence).

V and J are TRBV11-1 and TRBJ2-5, with D perhaps assigned TRBD1 or TRBD2 (5 bases each). V was clipped by 4 bases and J by 5 bases, with 14 bases between them. This CDR3 comprises 14 residues. CDR1 and CDR2 (germline): SGHAT, FQDESV (reference sequence). The CDR3 bases are TGTGCCAGCAGCTCCCGAATACGGGGCGAGACCCAGTACTTC. It is translated as CASSSRIRGETQYF.

This clone has just a few counts. As DNA, the CDR3 is TGTGCCAGCAGTTACGTGGGCGAGCAGTACTTC. It yields the protein CASSYVGEQYF. The chain links TRBV6-5 to TRBJ2-7, with no clear D. V was clipped by 2 bases and J by 6 bases, with 5 bases between them. CDR3 size: 11 residues. Per germline, CDR1 MNHEY and CDR2 SVGAGI.

The chain employs TRBV5-6 and TRBJ1-2; D might be TRBD1 (5 bases). V was trimmed by 1 base and J by 4 bases, leaving 14 bases between them. The CDR3 runs 15 residues. Germline V lookup: CDR1 SGHDT, CDR2 YYEEEE. CDR3 bases: TGTGCCAGCAGCTTGCCCTGGCAGGGATCCTATGGCTACACCTTC. This translates into CASSLPWQGSYGYTF.

V gene TRBV29-1 combines with J gene TRBJ2-1; no clear D gene. The CDR3 loop spans 12 amino acids. The germline V gene has CDR1 SQVTM and CDR2 ANQGSEA. V was shortened by 6 bases and J by 6 bases, with 12 bases between the two germline ends. The DNA of the CDR3 is TGCAGCGTGGAGCCTACCGGCAATGAGCAGTTCTTC. This encodes CSVEPTGNEQFF.

This clone was recorded a few times. In DNA form, the CDR3 reads TGTGCCAGCAGCCAAGAGCCCTATAGCAATCAGCCCCAGCATTTT. Its translation: CASSQEPYSNQPQHF. The V call is TRBV4-2, the J call TRBJ1-5; unclear D gene. The length of the CDR3 is 15 residues. The V end lost 0 bases, the J end lost 0 bases, and 6 bases lay between the germline ends. From germline, CDR1 is LGHNA and CDR2 YNFKEQ.

This clone was seen once. V gene TRBV6-6 combines with J gene TRBJ2-5; the D gene is possibly TRBD1 (6 bases). V dropped 8 bases and J dropped 4 bases, with 14 bases sitting between them. Germline CDR1 MNHNY, CDR2 SVGAGI (reference sequence). The CDR3 spans 13 residues. CDR3 sequence: CASGWGPRETQYF. For the CDR3, the DNA is TGTGCCAGCGGTTGGGGGCCTCGAGAGACCCAGTACTTC.

This chain joins TRBV7-3 and TRBJ1-2; D gene unclear. CDR1 SGHTA and CDR2 FQGTGA come from the germline V gene. V was trimmed by 0 bases and J by 6 bases, leaving 11 bases between them. The CDR3 runs 14 residues. CDR3 sequence reads: CASSLTAGSDGYTF. CDR3 coding DNA: TGTGCCAGCAGCTTAACGGCTGGGTCTGATGGCTACACCTTC. The complete variable domain, with remaining parts taken from reference TRBV7-3 and TRBJ1-2, reads GAGVSQTPSNKVTEKGKYVELRCDPISGHTALYWYRQSLGQGPEFLIYFQGTGAADDSGLPNDRFFAVRPEGSVSTLKIQRTERGDSAVYLCASSLTAGSDGYTFGSGTRLTVV.

The chain carries TRBV30 and TRBJ1-5; the match to TRBD1 covers 9 bases. This CDR3 has 16 residues. Germline loops: CDR1 GTSNPN, CDR2 SVGIG (reference sequence). V dropped 2 bases and J dropped 2; count of bases not matched to a gene: 7. CDR3 sequence reads: CAWSSTGGWGNQPQHF. DNA for the CDR3: TGTGCCTGGAGTTCGACAGGGGGTTGGGGCAATCAGCCCCAGCATTTT.

The chain links TRBV10-3 to TRBJ1-1; 7 bases align to TRBD1. The ends lost 6 bases at V and 1 base at J; junction bases unmatched: 5. From germline, CDR1 is ENHRY and CDR2 SYGVKD. This CDR3 comprises 14 residues. The chain's CDR3 is CAISWTGQNTEAFF. DNA for the CDR3: TGTGCCATCAGCTGGACAGGCCAGAACACTGAAGCTTTCTTT.

The rearrangement joins TRBV5-8 to TRBJ2-3; D gene ambiguous. V was pared by 5 bases and J by 0 bases, with 13 bases between. Germline CDR1 SGHTS, CDR2 YDEGEE. The CDR3 consists of 15 residues. The CDR3 loop reads CASSVGGSSTDTQYF. The CDR3 DNA is TGTGCCAGCAGTGTTGGCGGCTCTAGCACAGATACGCAGTATTTT. The variable domain in full, completed from reference TRBV5-8 and TRBJ2-3, reads EAGVTQSPTHLIKTRGQQATLRCSPISGHTSVYWYQQALGLGLQFLLWYDEGEERNRGNFPPRFSGRQFPNYSSELNVNALELEDSALYLCASSVGGSSTDTQYFGPGTRLTVL.

V is TRBV5-8 and J is TRBJ2-2, with 8 bases lining up with TRBD1. The CDR3 contains 16 residues. Germline V gene data show CDR1 as SGHTS and CDR2 as YDEGEE. J gave up 0 bases and V 3 bases, and 4 bases lay outside the gene matches. The CDR3, as DNA: TGTGCCAGCAGCTCCGGGGACAGGCCGAACACCGGGGAGCTGTTTTTT. Translating gives CASSSGDRPNTGELFF.

The chain employs TRBV7-9 and TRBJ1-3; D is undetermined. V was shortened by 1 base and J by 3 bases, with 4 bases between the two germline ends. Looked up from germline, CDR1 is SEHNR and CDR2 is FQNEAQ (reference sequence). The CDR3 runs 13 residues. CDR3: CASSLGVGNTIYF. CDR3 sequence (DNA): TGTGCCAGCAGCTTAGGGGTTGGAAACACCATATATTTT.

The chain links TRBV18 to TRBJ2-1; a weak D match, TRBD2 (5 bases). This CDR3 is built from 14 residues. The germline V gene has CDR1 KGHSH and CDR2 LQKENI. Trimming removed 3 bases at V and 4 bases at J, with 10 bases between. The DNA for the CDR3 is TGTGCCAGCTCACCCGGGATAACTTACAATGAGCAGTTCTTC. It translates to CASSPGITYNEQFF.

The chain links TRBV6-6 to TRBJ2-2; TRBD1 agrees at 8 bases. The ends lost 8 bases at V and 1 base at J; junction bases unmatched: 0. The CDR3 runs 13 residues. The germline gives CDR1 MNHNY, CDR2 SVGAGI (reference sequence). CDR3 in DNA: TGTGCCAGCGACAGGGGGAACACCGGGGAGCTGTTTTTT. It translates to CASDRGNTGELFF.

This clone was recorded only once. The gene calls are TRBV7-2 and TRBJ2-1; 8 bases are shared with TRBD2. The CDR3 covers 16 residues. V lost 5 bases and J lost 5; bases outside the gene matches: 11. Germline CDR1 is SGHTA and CDR2 is FQGNSA. The CDR3 nucleotides read TGTGCCAGCAGCCCTTTAGGGGGACTAGTGAACAATGAGCAGTTCTTC. Its translation is CASSPLGGLVNNEQFF.

The J gene is TRBJ2-7, the V gene TRBV7-8; weak D call: TRBD2 (6 bases). V was shortened by 1 base and J by 4 bases, with 11 bases between the two germline ends. The CDR3 has 14 residues. Germline V gives CDR1 SGHVS, CDR2 FQNEAQ. The CDR3 loop reads CASSLGERGYEQYF. The CDR3 nucleotides are TGTGCCAGCAGCTTAGGAGAACGGGGGTACGAGCAGTACTTC. Looking up the rest from reference TRBV7-8 and TRBJ2-7 gives the full variable domain: GAGVSQSPRYKVAKRGQDVALRCDPISGHVSLFWYQQALGQGPEFLTYFQNEAQLDKSGLPSDRFFAERPEGSVSTLKIQRTQQEDSAVYLCASSLGERGYEQYFGPGTRLTVT.

The chain employs TRBV30 and TRBJ1-1, with D possibly being TRBD1 (6 bases). Looked up from germline, CDR1 is GTSNPN and CDR2 is SVGIG (reference sequence). This CDR3 has 14 amino acids. Trimming removed 3 bases at V and 10 bases at J, with 21 bases between. CDR3: CAWSPKGVGPGAFF. The CDR3 DNA sequence: TGTGCCTGGAGCCCTAAGGGGGTGGGGCCGGGAGCTTTCTTT.

The chain employs TRBV14 and TRBJ2-5, with TRBD1 as a possible D gene (5 bases). This CDR3 spans 14 amino acids. Between the trimmed V and J ends, which lost 1 base and 5 bases, there was a span of 11 bases. The germline V gene encodes CDR1 SGHDN and CDR2 FVKESK. The CDR3 here is CASSQVQVGETQYF. CDR3 bases: TGTGCCAGCAGCCAAGTACAGGTCGGGGAGACCCAGTACTTC. Full variable domain (missing parts from reference TRBV14 and TRBJ2-5): EAGVTQFPSHSVIEKGQTVTLRCDPISGHDNLYWYRRVMGKEIKFLLHFVKESKQDESGMPNNRFLAERTGGTYSTLKVQPAELEDSGVYFCASSQVQVGETQYFGPGTRLLVL.

This clone appeared many times. This chain joins TRBV11-2 and TRBJ2-1; 10 nucleotides line up with TRBD2. V trimming: 1 base; J trimming: 4 bases; junction bases outside the gene matches: 10. Germline loops: CDR1 SGHAT, CDR2 FQNNGV. This CDR3 has 18 amino acids. CDR3 sequence: CASSLGGGLAKGYNEQFF. The CDR3 nucleotides read TGTGCCAGCAGCTTAGGTGGGGGACTAGCGAAGGGTTACAATGAGCAGTTCTTC.

DNA for the CDR3: TGTGCCAGCAGTTTAGGCCTAGCGGGACTGTACTTC. Its protein is CASSLGLAGLYF. The chain is built from TRBV28 and TRBJ2-5; 9 nucleotides align to TRBD2. This CDR3 region has 12 residues. J gave up 13 bases and V 2 bases, and 5 bases lay outside the gene matches. CDR1 is MDHEN, CDR2 SYDVKM, per germline.

J is TRBJ1-1 and V is TRBV28; D is unresolved. There are 15 residues in the CDR3. V was cut by 11 bases and J by 1 base, with 20 bases left in between. Germline V gene data show CDR1 as MDHEN and CDR2 as SYDVKM. The CDR3 spells CALATSWGTNTEAFF. CDR3 in DNA: TGTGCCCTGGCGACATCATGGGGAACGAACACTGAAGCTTTCTTT.